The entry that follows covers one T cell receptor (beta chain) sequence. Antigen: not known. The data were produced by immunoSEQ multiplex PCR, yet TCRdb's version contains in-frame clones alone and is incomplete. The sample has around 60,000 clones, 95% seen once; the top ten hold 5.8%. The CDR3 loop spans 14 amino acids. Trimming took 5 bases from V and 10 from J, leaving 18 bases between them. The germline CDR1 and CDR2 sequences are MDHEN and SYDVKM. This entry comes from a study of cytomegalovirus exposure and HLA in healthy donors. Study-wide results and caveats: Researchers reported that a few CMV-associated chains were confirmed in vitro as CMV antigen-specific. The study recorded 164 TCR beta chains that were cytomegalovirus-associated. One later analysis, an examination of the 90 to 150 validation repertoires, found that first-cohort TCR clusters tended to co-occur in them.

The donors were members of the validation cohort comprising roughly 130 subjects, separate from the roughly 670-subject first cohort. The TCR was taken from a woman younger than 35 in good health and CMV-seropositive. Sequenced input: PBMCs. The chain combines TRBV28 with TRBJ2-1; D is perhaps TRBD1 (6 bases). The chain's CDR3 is CASSPGHSFEEQFF. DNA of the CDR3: TGTGCCAGCAGTCCGGGACACTCCTTCGAAGAGCAGTTCTTC.